The rows below give T cell receptor beta chains drawn from one sample of a study of T cell responses to AZD1222 COVID-19 vaccine. Method: immunoSEQ multiplex PCR; TCRdb's copy keeps in-frame clones and lacks some. The table records around 120,000 clones, about 94% of them present only once. The sample consisted of peripheral blood, taken on day 0 of AZD1222 vaccination. Receptors were obtained from an adult in good health. The CDR3 runs from the conserved cysteine through the conserved F or W.

j_gene,v_gene,len,CDR3aa
TRBJ1-5,TRBV7-8,15,CASSAGRVPTQPQHF
TRBJ1-2,TRBV5-5,15,CASSWEPGTVIGYTF
TRBJ1-2,TRBV9,18,CASSVLQGRNPANYGYTF
TRBJ1-6,TRBV5-8,15,CASSLGDANNSPLHF
TRBJ1-4,TRBV28,17,CASSLFGFGSGNEKLFF
TRBJ2-2,TRBV7-2,16,CASSLMSGSGSGELFF
TRBJ1-4,TRBV6-2/TRBV6-3,16,CASSYRGRATNEKLFF
TRBJ2-2,TRBV11-2,16,CASSSSGGSNTGELFF
TRBJ1-3,TRBV6-5,16,CASSYGQASSGNTIYF
TRBJ2-2,TRBV19,14,CASNRGQNTGELFF
TRBJ1-5,TRBV15,15,CATSREIEDKGPQHF
TRBJ1-1,TRBV19,12,CATDRGNTEAFF
TRBJ1-4,TRBV4-3,14,CASSQSFADEKLFF
TRBJ2-2,TRBV7-6,16,CASSFVVAGNTGELFF
TRBJ1-2,TRBV19,15,CASTDARGQNYGYTF
TRBJ2-5,TRBV4-3,14,CASSQGQGGETQYF